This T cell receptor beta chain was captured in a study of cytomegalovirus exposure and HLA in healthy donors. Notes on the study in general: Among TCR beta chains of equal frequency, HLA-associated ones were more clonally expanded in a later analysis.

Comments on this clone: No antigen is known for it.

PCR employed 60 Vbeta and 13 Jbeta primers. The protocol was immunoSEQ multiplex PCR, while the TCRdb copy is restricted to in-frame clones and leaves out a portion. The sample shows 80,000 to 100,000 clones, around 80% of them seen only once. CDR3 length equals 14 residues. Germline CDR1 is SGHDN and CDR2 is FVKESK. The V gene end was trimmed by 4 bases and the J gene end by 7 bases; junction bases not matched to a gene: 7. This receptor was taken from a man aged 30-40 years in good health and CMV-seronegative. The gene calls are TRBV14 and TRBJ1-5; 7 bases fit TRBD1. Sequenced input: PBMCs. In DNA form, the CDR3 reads TGTGCCAGCAGCCGACAGGGTCAAGGACAGCCCCAGCATTTT. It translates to CASSRQGQGQPQHF.